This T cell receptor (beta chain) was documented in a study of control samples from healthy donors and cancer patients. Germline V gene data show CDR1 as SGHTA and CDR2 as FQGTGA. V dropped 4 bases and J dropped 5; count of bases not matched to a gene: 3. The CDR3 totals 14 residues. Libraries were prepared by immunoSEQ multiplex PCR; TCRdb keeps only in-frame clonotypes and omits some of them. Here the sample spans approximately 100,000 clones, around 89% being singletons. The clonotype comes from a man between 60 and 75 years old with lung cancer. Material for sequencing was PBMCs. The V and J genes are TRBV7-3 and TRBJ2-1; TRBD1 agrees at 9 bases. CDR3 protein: CASSWDRANNEQFF. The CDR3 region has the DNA TGTGCCAGCAGCTGGGACAGGGCTAACAATGAGCAGTTCTTC.